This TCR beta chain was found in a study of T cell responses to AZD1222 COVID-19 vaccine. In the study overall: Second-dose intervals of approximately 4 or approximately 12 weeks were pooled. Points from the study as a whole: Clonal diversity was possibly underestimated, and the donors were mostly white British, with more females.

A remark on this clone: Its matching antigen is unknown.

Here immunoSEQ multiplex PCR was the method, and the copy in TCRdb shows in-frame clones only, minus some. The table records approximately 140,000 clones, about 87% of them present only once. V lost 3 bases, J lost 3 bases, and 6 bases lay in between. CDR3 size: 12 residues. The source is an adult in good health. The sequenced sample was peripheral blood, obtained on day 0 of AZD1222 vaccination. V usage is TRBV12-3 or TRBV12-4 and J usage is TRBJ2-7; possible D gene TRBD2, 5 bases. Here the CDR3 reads CASSFDYYEQYF. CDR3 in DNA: TGTGCCAGCAGTTTCGACTACTACGAGCAGTACTTC.